The subject of this entry is one T cell receptor (beta chain). The target antigen is unknown. Some clones are missing from TCRdb's copy, which holds only in-frame ones; the method was immunoSEQ multiplex PCR. There are about 380,000 clones in the sample; roughly 96% occur only once, and 0.32% lies in the top ten. V lost 0 bases and J 2 bases, leaving 12 bases between the germline ends. In germline, CDR1 is SGDLS, CDR2 YYNGEE. There are 15 residues in the CDR3. The source of the sample is a study of shared clonotypes between healthy human individuals. Regarding the study as a whole: Clonotype sharing across four donors was observed for around 5% of naive CD4 clonotypes. Naive subsets, compared against memory subsets, generally had larger estimated richness values. There were few donors, and this limited the genetic and exposure-history diversity represented.

The donors were all Caucasian adults (living in Nashville, Tennessee). The sequenced sample consisted of memory CD8+ T cells sorted from blood. As to subset: CD45RO+ cells pooled with CCR7-negative TemRA cells. V gene TRBV9 combines with J gene TRBJ2-7, with D tentatively TRBD1 or TRBD2 (5 bases each). The clonotype comes from a man aged 30 to 39 in good health. DNA for the CDR3: TGTGCCAGCAGCGTAGATTTCATGGGGGCCTACGAGCAGTACTTC. It encodes CASSVDFMGAYEQYF.